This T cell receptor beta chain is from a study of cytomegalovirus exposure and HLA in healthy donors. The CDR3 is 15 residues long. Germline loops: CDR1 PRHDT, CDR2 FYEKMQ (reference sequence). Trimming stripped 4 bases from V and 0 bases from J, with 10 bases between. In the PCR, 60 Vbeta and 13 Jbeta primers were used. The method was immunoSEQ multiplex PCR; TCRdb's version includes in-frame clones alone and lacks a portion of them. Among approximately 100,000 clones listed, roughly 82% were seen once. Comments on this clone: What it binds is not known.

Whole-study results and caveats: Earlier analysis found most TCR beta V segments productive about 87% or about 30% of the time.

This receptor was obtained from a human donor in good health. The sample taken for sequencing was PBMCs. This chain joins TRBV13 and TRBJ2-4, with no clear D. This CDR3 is CASSSYLLAKNIQYF. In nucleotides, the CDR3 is TGTGCCAGCAGCTCCTACCTTCTAGCCAAAAACATTCAGTACTTC.